This TCR beta chain was profiled in a study of CD8 T cells in Susac syndrome. RNA in amounts of about 0.5 to 1 ug was reverse transcribed with random hexamers. Multiplex PCR with immunoSEQ amplified the TCR beta CDR3 across 54 Vbeta and 13 Jbeta. TCRdb reanalysed the immunoSEQ multiplex PCR reads using MiXCR and keeps one entry per CDR3 protein. The top ten hold 0.35% to 0.5% of the sample, which has 73,000 or so distinct CDR3 sequences, approximately 94% seen once. CD8+ and CD4+ blood T cells underwent TCR beta sequencing. While CD8+ and CD4+ T cells were isolated negatively, TEMRA cells were enriched by FACS. CDR1 and CDR2 (germline): MGHRA, YSYEKL. The CDR3 has 17 amino acids. Trimming stripped 1 base from V and 3 bases from J, with 16 bases between.

V and J are TRBV4-1 and TRBJ1-5; D is unclear. The sequencing sample was made of CD8+ T cells from PBMCs. This TCR was sampled from a human donor with multiple sclerosis. This CDR3 reads CASSQVSAGAVNQPQHF. DNA for the CDR3: TGCGCCAGCAGCCAAGTCTCGGCGGGAGCGGTCAATCAGCCCCAGCATTTT.